The next 32 T cell receptor beta chains were all read from a single sample in a study of radiation and T cells in renal cell carcinoma. Sample time point: baseline pretreatment blood. The treatment is: 15 Gy SBRT to primary tumor, nephrectomy 4 weeks later. Sequencing was performed with immunoSEQ multiplex PCR; in TCRdb, only in-frame clones are kept and a portion is missing. The sample records about 61,000 clones, 60% to 85% being singletons. This material consisted of blood, taken from a patient whose treatment included radiotherapy and nephrectomy. Every receptor here comes from a man aged 60 to 75 with renal cell carcinoma.

This chain connects TRBV10-1 to TRBJ2-1; TRBD2 agrees at 11 bases. Germline CDR1 is WNHNN and CDR2 is SYGVQD (reference sequence). CDR3 length: 15 amino acids. With V trimmed by 4 bases and J by 8 bases, 7 bases remained unmatched. The CDR3 coding sequence is TGCGCCAGCAGTGCTTCTAGCGGGGGGAGTGATGAGCAGTTCTTC. Translated, it gives CASSASSGGSDEQFF.

This sequence joins TRBV19 and TRBJ1-5, with D hard to call. V lost 5 bases to trimming and J lost 4 bases, with 9 bases between them. This CDR3 contains 13 residues. CDR1 is LNHDA and CDR2 is SQIVND in the germline V gene (reference sequence). CDR3 DNA sequence: TGTGCCAGTAGTCCAGGCCAAAATCAGCCCCAGCATTTT. Amino acid sequence: CASSPGQNQPQHF.

The rearrangement uses TRBV20-1 and TRBJ2-1; 8 bases fit TRBD2. Germline V gene data show CDR1 as DFQATT and CDR2 as SNEGSKA (reference sequence). After removal of 6 bases from V and 8 bases from J, the junction contained 3 bases not matched to a gene. The CDR3 is 11 amino acids. DNA of the CDR3: TGCAGTGCATCACTAGCGGATGAGCAGTTCTTC. Translating it yields CSASLADEQFF.

The CDR3 sequence is CASSRINSGLEGDTQYF. DNA for the CDR3: TGTGCCAGCAGCCGAATCAACTCGGGACTCGAAGGGGATACGCAGTATTTT. V and J are TRBV7-9 and TRBJ2-3; D is possibly TRBD2 (6 bases). The CDR3 runs to 17 residues. Trimming removed 5 bases at V and 6 bases at J, with 24 bases between. Germline V CDR1 and CDR2: SEHNR, FQNEAQ (reference sequence).

This clone was seen once. This chain joins TRBV18 and TRBJ1-1; D is ambiguous. CDR3 length: 15 amino acids. Germline loops: CDR1 KGHSH, CDR2 LQKENI. V shed 3 bases and J shed 2 bases, with 13 bases lying between them. DNA of the CDR3: TGTGCCAGCTCACCCTACGGTGTCAGCAACACTGAAGCTTTCTTT. Residues: CASSPYGVSNTEAFF.

The chain is built from TRBV5-4 and TRBJ2-5; TRBD1 matches 9 bases. J gave up 5 bases and V 3 bases, and 11 bases lay outside the gene matches. This CDR3 has 16 residues. Germline CDR1 SGHNT, CDR2 YYREEE (reference sequence). In DNA, the CDR3 is TGTGCCAGCAGCTCGAGAACGGGACAGGGTTTCGAGACCCAGTACTTC. Its translation: CASSSRTGQGFETQYF.

The chain employs TRBV2 and TRBJ1-4; 9 bases align to TRBD1. CDR1 is SNHLY and CDR2 is FYNNEI in the germline V gene. The junction had 5 bases not matched to a gene; V was cut back by 5 bases and J by 7 bases. This CDR3 is built from 14 residues. The CDR3 here is CASSQQGASEKLFF. The CDR3 nucleotides are TGTGCCAGCAGTCAACAGGGGGCTTCTGAAAAACTGTTTTTT. Full variable domain (missing parts from reference TRBV2 and TRBJ1-4): EPEVTQTPSHQVTQMGQEVILRCVPISNHLYFYWYRQILGQKVEFLVSFYNNEISEKSEIFDDQFSVERPDGSNFTLKIRSTKLEDSAMYFCASSQQGASEKLFFGSGTQLSVL.

The gene calls are TRBV7-2 and TRBJ2-2; no reliable D call. The V gene's germline CDR1 is SGHTA and CDR2 FQGNSA. The CDR3 has 12 amino acids. V lost 4 bases, J lost 2 bases, and 2 bases lay in between. CDR3 amino acids: CASSYNTGELFF. DNA for the CDR3: TGTGCCAGCAGCTATAACACCGGGGAGCTGTTTTTT.

The V call is TRBV11-3, the J call TRBJ1-1; D not resolved. Between the trimmed V and J ends, which lost 3 bases and 1 base, there was a span of 6 bases. Germline V CDR1 and CDR2: SGHNT, YENEEA. This CDR3 is built from 13 residues. In nucleotides, the CDR3 is TGTGCCAGCAGCTTTCTCTCGAACACTGAAGCTTTCTTT. Translated, it gives CASSFLSNTEAFF.

The chain is built from TRBV27 and TRBJ2-7; 9 nucleotides align to TRBD2. The CDR3 contains 14 residues. With 10 bases clipped from V and 2 bases from J, the junction kept 9 bases outside the gene matches. Looked up from germline, CDR1 is MNHEY and CDR2 is SMNVEV (reference sequence). The CDR3 sequence: CATKELAGPYEQYV. The CDR3 nucleotides are TGTGCCACCAAGGAGCTAGCGGGACCCTACGAGCAGTACGTC.

This clone appeared a few times. The chain combines TRBV2 with TRBJ2-3, with 13 bases lining up with TRBD2. Germline-derived CDR1 and CDR2 are SNHLY and FYNNEI. After removal of 4 bases from V and 3 bases from J, the junction contained 10 bases not matched to a gene. This CDR3 spans 18 amino acids. The chain's CDR3 is CASSVTSGGAYGTDTQYF. The CDR3 coding sequence is TGTGCCAGCAGTGTCACTAGCGGGGGGGCCTACGGGACAGATACGCAGTATTTT.

V and J are TRBV2 and TRBJ1-5; D ambiguous. The germline V gene has CDR1 SNHLY and CDR2 FYNNEI. CDR3 length: 15 residues. V lost 2 bases to trimming and J lost 4 bases, with 12 bases between them. DNA of the CDR3: TGTGCCAGCAGTGAATTGGGGATGGGGAATCAGCCCCAGCATTTT. Its translation is CASSELGMGNQPQHF.

This clone was observed a few times. The CDR3 DNA sequence: TGTGCCAGCAGCTTAGCGGGGTTCTCCTACAATGAGCAGTTCTTC. It yields the protein CASSLAGFSYNEQFF. The chain joins TRBV5-6 to TRBJ2-1, with TRBD2 matching 7 bases. There are 15 residues in the CDR3. Germline loops: CDR1 SGHDT, CDR2 YYEEEE. Trimming at V came to 2 bases and at J to 0 bases, leaving 2 bases not matched to a gene. Full variable domain (outside the CDR3, taken from reference TRBV5-6 and TRBJ2-1): DAGVTQSPTHLIKTRGQQVTLRCSPKSGHDTVSWYQQALGQGPQFIFQYYEEEERQRGNFPDRFSGHQFPNYSSELNVNALLLGDSALYLCASSLAGFSYNEQFFGPGTRLTVL.

This sequence joins TRBV19 and TRBJ2-5; D unclear. This CDR3 is built from 13 residues. V was shortened by 2 bases and J by 4 bases, with 8 bases between the two germline ends. CDR1 LNHDA and CDR2 SQIVND come from the germline V gene (reference sequence). The CDR3 region has the DNA TGTGCCAGTAGTATAATGGGGTTAGAGACCCAGTACTTC. Translated, it gives CASSIMGLETQYF.

This chain uses TRBV29-1 with TRBJ2-1; no clear D gene. There are 17 residues in the CDR3. Germline CDR1 and CDR2: SQVTM and ANQGSEA. Trimming left V 0 bases short and J 0 bases short, with 15 bases between. CDR3 amino acids: CSVEDQLATSSYNEQFF. The CDR3 nucleotides are TGCAGCGTTGAAGATCAACTGGCTACATCCTCCTACAATGAGCAGTTCTTC.

The genes are TRBV30 and TRBJ1-5, with D perhaps TRBD1 (5 bases). The V and J ends lost 3 bases and 5 bases respectively, with 11 bases between them. The CDR3 spans 13 residues. Germline V gene lookup returns CDR1 GTSNPN and CDR2 SVGIG (reference sequence). For the CDR3, the DNA is TGTGCCTGGAGAAATCAAGGGGATCAGCCCCAGCATTTT. Encoded protein: CAWRNQGDQPQHF.

CDR3 region: CAPGAGNTIYF. CDR3 nucleotide sequence: TGTGCCCCCGGGGCCGGAAACACCATATATTTT. V and J are TRBV27 and TRBJ1-3; D is possibly TRBD1 (5 bases). Trimming left V 11 bases short and J 4 bases short, with 9 bases between. CDR1 is MNHEY, CDR2 SMNVEV, per germline (reference sequence). The CDR3 is 11 residues long.

This chain joins TRBV15 and TRBJ1-3; a possible D gene is TRBD1 (5 bases). V gave up 6 bases and J gave up 8 bases, with 20 bases separating them. The CDR3 covers 15 residues. Germline loops: CDR1 LNHNV, CDR2 YYDKDF (reference sequence). CDR3 region: CATRDPKQGTDTIYF. CDR3 DNA sequence: TGTGCCACCAGAGATCCTAAGCAGGGTACGGACACCATATATTTT.

The J gene is TRBJ1-2, the V gene TRBV6-5, with 10 bases aligning to TRBD1. With V trimmed by 6 bases and J by 8 bases, 9 bases remained unmatched. Germline V gives CDR1 MNHEY, CDR2 SVGAGI. CDR3 length: 14 residues. The CDR3 is CASSATGGFGGYTF. The CDR3 region has the DNA TGTGCCAGCAGCGCGACAGGGGGCTTTGGAGGCTACACCTTC.

The V call is TRBV6-5, the J call TRBJ2-1; tentative D call: TRBD1 (6 bases). The V end lost 4 bases, the J end lost 9 bases, and 16 bases lay between the germline ends. Germline CDR1 reads MNHEY; CDR2 reads SVGAGI. The CDR3 has 14 amino acids. CDR3 bases: TGTGCCAGCAGTTCGTCCGGTGCCAGGGGTGAGCAGTTCTTC. Translated: CASSSSGARGEQFF.

The rearrangement joins TRBV29-1 to TRBJ2-7, with 8 bases fitting TRBD1. Unmatched junction bases numbered 9, after V lost 7 bases and J lost 4 bases. Germline V gene lookup returns CDR1 SQVTM and CDR2 ANQGSEA. The CDR3 is 13 residues long. CDR3 amino acids: CSGGQGEGYEQYF. The CDR3 DNA reads TGCAGCGGCGGACAGGGTGAGGGTTACGAGCAGTACTTC.

This clone came up a few times. V gene TRBV6-1 combines with J gene TRBJ1-5; perhaps TRBD1 as D (6 bases). The CDR3 runs to 15 residues. V was pared by 8 bases and J by 0 bases, with 14 bases between. From germline, CDR1 is MNHNS and CDR2 SASEGT. The CDR3 here is CASVWEGDSNQPQHF. Written as DNA, the CDR3 is TGTGCCAGCGTTTGGGAGGGGGATAGCAATCAGCCCCAGCATTTT.

The chain combines TRBV14 with TRBJ2-3; D is undetermined. V was shortened by 1 base and J by 4 bases, with 3 bases between the two germline ends. Germline V gene lookup returns CDR1 SGHDN and CDR2 FVKESK. This CDR3 contains 12 residues. The CDR3 DNA follows: TGTGCCAGCAGCCAAGGTGCAGATACGCAGTATTTT. Its protein is CASSQGADTQYF.

The chain carries TRBV14 and TRBJ2-5; TRBD2 matches at 7 bases. The CDR3 length is 14 residues. Germline-derived CDR1 and CDR2 are SGHDN and FVKESK. Trimming at V came to 0 bases and at J to 2 bases, leaving 0 bases not matched to a gene. The CDR3, as DNA: TGTGCCAGCAGCCAAGAGGGGGGGCAAGAGACCCAGTACTTC. Protein: CASSQEGGQETQYF.

The chain combines TRBV10-1 with TRBJ1-1; 9 bases are shared with TRBD1. V lost 4 bases, J lost 1 base, and 1 base stayed unmatched. CDR3 length equals 14 residues. CDR1 and CDR2 from the germline V gene are WNHNN and SYGVQD (reference sequence). The CDR3 sequence: CASSGTGENTEAFF. CDR3 bases: TGCGCCAGCAGTGGGACAGGGGAGAACACTGAAGCTTTCTTT.

The chain employs TRBV4-1 and TRBJ2-3; D may be TRBD2 (5 bases). This CDR3 spans 19 amino acids. Germline CDR1 and CDR2: MGHRA and YSYEKL. V was trimmed by 0 bases and J by 3 bases, leaving 22 bases between them. This CDR3 reads CASSQEGSWGERRTDTQYF. CDR3 bases: TGCGCCAGCAGCCAAGAAGGTAGTTGGGGTGAGCGGAGAACAGATACGCAGTATTTT.

Many counts were recorded for this clone. The V call is TRBV29-1, the J call TRBJ1-2; the D gene is possibly TRBD1 (5 bases). The germline V gene has CDR1 SQVTM and CDR2 ANQGSEA. V lost 3 bases to trimming and J lost 6 bases, with 14 bases between them. The CDR3 runs to 13 residues. This CDR3 reads CSVDPGWGHGYTF. DNA for the CDR3: TGCAGCGTTGACCCAGGGTGGGGACATGGCTACACCTTC. Based on the CDR3 plus reference TRBV29-1 and TRBJ1-2, the full variable domain is SAVISQKPSRDICQRGTSLTIQCQVDSQVTMMFWYRQQPGQSLTLIATANQGSEATYESGFVIDKFPISRPNLTFSTLTVSNMSPEDSSIYLCSVDPGWGHGYTFGSGTRLTVV.

The chain carries TRBV29-1 and TRBJ2-3; D uncertain. Germline loops: CDR1 SQVTM, CDR2 ANQGSEA. The CDR3 runs to 11 residues. Between the trimmed V and J ends, which lost 3 bases and 4 bases, there was a span of 5 bases. The CDR3 region has the DNA TGCAGCGTTGACTCCCCAGATACGCAGTATTTT. This translates into CSVDSPDTQYF.

The chain couples TRBV7-6 to TRBJ2-3; TRBD2 matches 7 bases. The V gene end was trimmed by 4 bases and the J gene end by 6 bases; junction bases not matched to a gene: 13. CDR3 size: 16 residues. In germline, CDR1 is SGHVS, CDR2 FNYEAQ. The CDR3 loop reads CASSSGGAGVADTQYF. The CDR3 nucleotides are TGTGCCAGCAGCTCCGGCGGGGCGGGAGTTGCTGATACGCAGTATTTT.

The chain links TRBV30 to TRBJ2-7; TRBD1 aligns across 7 bases. The CDR3 contains 14 residues. V was pared by 0 bases and J by 4 bases, with 6 bases of the junction left unmatched. From germline, CDR1 is GTSNPN and CDR2 SVGIG (reference sequence). The CDR3 coding sequence is TGTGCCTGGAGTGTCGGGACAGCCCTTTACGAGCAGTACTTC. Its protein is CAWSVGTALYEQYF.

The rearrangement joins TRBV7-7 to TRBJ1-1; no definite D call. CDR1 SSHAT and CDR2 FNYEAQ come from the germline V gene (reference sequence). The CDR3 length is 13 residues. The V end lost 1 base, the J end lost 0 bases, and 3 bases lay between the germline ends. CDR3 region: CASSLVVNTEAFF. In DNA, the CDR3 is TGTGCCAGCAGCTTAGTGGTGAACACTGAAGCTTTCTTT.

This chain joins TRBV7-6 and TRBJ2-2; TRBD1 matches at 7 bases. The CDR3 length is 15 residues. J gave up 4 bases and V 5 bases, and 7 bases lay outside the gene matches. Germline V CDR1 and CDR2: SGHVS, FNYEAQ. CDR3 amino acids: CASSPGTASTGELFF. CDR3 bases: TGTGCCAGCAGCCCGGGGACAGCAAGCACCGGGGAGCTGTTTTTT.